One and the same sample provided the 18 T cell receptor beta chains below, sequenced in a study of blood T cell repertoires in COVID-19. Some clones are missing from TCRdb's copy, which holds only in-frame ones; the method was immunoSEQ multiplex PCR. The data hold fewer than 50,000 clones, with roughly 85% observed a single time. Sequenced input: peripheral blood. The receptor source for this set is a human donor in a cohort sampled during active COVID-19.

The count of this clone is one. V and J are TRBV30 and TRBJ1-5; tentative D call: TRBD1 (6 bases). The CDR3 extends over 13 amino acids. The ends were cut back, 4 bases at V and 3 bases at J, with 10 bases in the middle. Germline V CDR1 and CDR2: GTSNPN, SVGIG (reference sequence). In DNA, the CDR3 is TGTGCCTGGAAACAGGGCATCAATCAGCCCCAGCATTTT. It codes for CAWKQGINQPQHF.

This chain links TRBV5-1 with TRBJ1-5; D might be TRBD1 (6 bases). The CDR3 has 14 amino acids. Between the trimmed V and J ends, which lost 0 bases and 5 bases, there was a span of 9 bases. Germline CDR1 reads SGHRS; CDR2 reads YFSETQ. CDR3: CASSLVSGDQPQHF. The CDR3 nucleotides are TGCGCCAGCAGCTTGGTTTCAGGGGATCAGCCCCAGCATTTT.

The rearrangement links TRBV4-1 to TRBJ1-2, with 10 bases identical to TRBD1. The CDR3 extends over 17 amino acids. J lost 0 bases, V lost 5 bases, and 9 bases had no gene match. The germline CDR1 and CDR2 sequences are MGHRA and YSYEKL. The CDR3 region is CASSSGQGVAANYGYTF. In DNA form, the CDR3 reads TGCGCCAGCAGCTCCGGACAGGGGGTTGCGGCTAACTATGGCTACACCTTC.

This chain connects TRBV5-6 to TRBJ1-1; D perhaps matches TRBD1 (5 bases). The CDR3 length is 14 residues. In germline, CDR1 is SGHDT, CDR2 YYEEEE. The germline V and J ends were trimmed by 5 bases and 4 bases, with 15 bases remaining between them. In nucleotides, the CDR3 is TGTGCCAGCAGTCAAAGGGGACTGGGCACTGAAGCTTTCTTT. It encodes CASSQRGLGTEAFF.

V and J are TRBV15 and TRBJ1-2; possibly TRBD1 for D (6 bases). CDR1 is LNHNV, CDR2 YYDKDF, per germline (reference sequence). The CDR3 is 15 amino acids. Trimming removed 0 bases at V and 14 bases at J, with 22 bases between. The CDR3 nucleotides read TGTGCCACCAGCAGAGATCTCGGGGTCGGGGACATAGGGACCTTC. Translated, it gives CATSRDLGVGDIGTF.

The chain employs TRBV10-3 and TRBJ1-3; 9 nucleotides agree with TRBD1. The CDR3 loop spans 13 amino acids. Germline assignment: CDR1 ENHRY and CDR2 SYGVKD. V lost 10 bases, J lost 4 bases, and 5 bases stayed unmatched. CDR3 nucleotides: TGTGCCAGCAGACAGGGGGACGGAAACACCATATATTTT. Residues: CASRQGDGNTIYF.

The chain carries TRBV7-2 and TRBJ1-1; 8 bases fit TRBD1. Per germline, CDR1 SGHTA and CDR2 FQGNSA. The CDR3 contains 14 residues. The J segment lost 1 base and the V segment lost 5 bases, leaving 3 bases of the junction unmatched. In DNA form, the CDR3 reads TGTGCCAGCAGCCGGGACAGGTCGAACACTGAAGCTTTCTTT. It yields the protein CASSRDRSNTEAFF.

This chain links TRBV18 with TRBJ2-1; D is perhaps TRBD2 (6 bases). Germline V gene lookup returns CDR1 KGHSH and CDR2 LQKENI. Trimming pared 8 bases from V and 7 bases from J, leaving 21 bases between. The CDR3 loop spans 15 amino acids. The DNA for the CDR3 is TGTGCCAGCCAGGGTGGTACGGGGGACCTGAATGAGCAGTTCTTC. This gives the protein CASQGGTGDLNEQFF.

The gene calls are TRBV18 and TRBJ1-2, with 7 bases aligning to TRBD1. CDR3 length: 17 residues. CDR1 and CDR2 (germline): KGHSH, LQKENI. Trimming at V came to 0 bases and at J to 4 bases, leaving 11 bases not matched to a gene. The CDR3 sequence: CASSPPVIRQGAYGYTF. Written as DNA, the CDR3 is TGTGCCAGCTCACCACCCGTAATACGACAGGGAGCCTATGGCTACACCTTC.

This sequence joins TRBV28 and TRBJ1-2; 8 nucleotides align to TRBD1. V lost 5 bases, J lost 2 bases, and 10 bases stayed unmatched. This CDR3 has 16 residues. Germline V gene lookup returns CDR1 MDHEN and CDR2 SYDVKM. DNA for the CDR3: TGTGCCAGCAGTACTCGGACAGGGCCCCCAAACTATGGCTACACCTTC. Amino acid sequence: CASSTRTGPPNYGYTF.

This chain uses TRBV28 with TRBJ2-7; maybe TRBD1 (6 bases). Germline CDR1 reads MDHEN; CDR2 reads SYDVKM. The CDR3 spans 13 residues. Trimming pared 3 bases from V and 5 bases from J, leaving 11 bases between. The CDR3 spells CASSFRGRNEQYF. The CDR3 bases are TGTGCCAGCAGTTTCAGGGGTCGCAACGAGCAGTACTTC.

This chain connects TRBV2 to TRBJ2-6; 8 bases align to TRBD1. Per the germline V gene, CDR1 is SNHLY and CDR2 is FYNNEI. The CDR3 is 19 amino acids. V shed 1 base, J shed 0 bases, and the junction held 8 bases outside the gene matches. Written as DNA, the CDR3 is TGTGCCAGCAGTGAAGACCCGACAGGGGCCCACTCTGGGGCCAACGTCCTGACTTTC. It specifies CASSEDPTGAHSGANVLTF.

The rearrangement uses TRBV28 and TRBJ2-3, with D uncertain. Germline V CDR1 and CDR2: MDHEN, SYDVKM. The V and J ends lost 8 bases and 1 base respectively, with 10 bases between them. This CDR3 spans 13 amino acids. Here the CDR3 DNA reads TGTGCCAGCTACCGACACGGCACAGATACGCAGTATTTT. Translated: CASYRHGTDTQYF.

The V and J genes are TRBV6-6 and TRBJ2-2, with 8 bases aligning to TRBD1. The CDR3 loop spans 15 amino acids. V shed 6 bases and J 5 bases; nucleotides not matched to a gene: 8. Germline V gene lookup returns CDR1 MNHNY and CDR2 SVGAGI (reference sequence). CDR3 loop: CASSLYTGGTGELFF. The CDR3 DNA sequence: TGTGCCAGCAGCCTTTATACAGGGGGTACCGGGGAGCTGTTTTTT.

The V gene is TRBV30, the J gene TRBJ2-7; perhaps TRBD2 as D (5 bases). The germline gives CDR1 GTSNPN, CDR2 SVGIG (reference sequence). This CDR3 comprises 12 residues. V shed 6 bases and J shed 5 bases, with 14 bases lying between them. The CDR3 coding sequence is TGTGCCTGTTCCCGGGGTGGCAACGAGCAGTACTTC. It yields the protein CACSRGGNEQYF.

A few counts support this clone. V usage is TRBV18 and J usage is TRBJ2-7; 11 bases agree with TRBD2. Losses at the gene ends were 3 bases for V and 3 bases for J; bases not matched to a gene: 4. Germline V gene sequence: CDR1 KGHSH, CDR2 LQKENI. The CDR3 is made up of 15 amino acids. The CDR3 nucleotides are TGTGCCAGCTCACCCACAACTAGCGGGGGCTACGAGCAGTACTTC. Translating it yields CASSPTTSGGYEQYF.

The gene calls are TRBV5-4 and TRBJ1-2, with D unclear. This CDR3 spans 15 amino acids. Germline CDR1 and CDR2: SGHNT and YYREEE (reference sequence). With 0 bases removed from V and 6 bases from J, the gap between germline ends came to 15 bases. The CDR3 loop reads CASSLASGRGNGYTF. The CDR3 DNA reads TGTGCCAGCAGCTTGGCTTCGGGGAGAGGAAATGGCTACACCTTC.

Here the CDR3 DNA reads TGTGCCAGCAGGATGACAGGGGTCCGAGCTAACTATGGCTACACCTTC. Protein product: CASRMTGVRANYGYTF. The chain employs TRBV27 and TRBJ1-2, with TRBD1 matching 8 bases. This CDR3 is built from 16 residues. V dropped 6 bases and J dropped 0; count of bases not matched to a gene: 9. Looked up from germline, CDR1 is MNHEY and CDR2 is SMNVEV (reference sequence).